Presented here are 27 T cell receptor beta chains from one specimen sequenced in a study of OX40 agonist ivuxolimab in advanced cancers. Profiling relied on immunoSEQ multiplex PCR, and the TCRdb table lists in-frame clones only, not all of them. The sample lists 55,000 or so clones, around 86% occurring once. Sample: CD4+ or CD8+ T cells sorted from blood, taken in a trial of the OX40 agonist ivuxolimab. The receptors stem from an adult with an advanced solid tumor such as melanoma, head and neck, liver or kidney cancer.

J is TRBJ1-5 and V is TRBV6-5, with 8 nucleotides matching TRBD1. V shed 6 bases and J 2 bases; nucleotides not matched to a gene: 6. Germline-derived CDR1 and CDR2 are MNHEY and SVGAGI. This CDR3 is 15 amino acids long. The chain's CDR3 is CASRSTGVGNQPQHF. The CDR3 nucleotides read TGTGCCAGCAGATCGACAGGGGTCGGCAATCAGCCCCAGCATTTT.

The chain recombines TRBV6-1 with TRBJ2-5; D might be TRBD1 (6 bases). CDR1 is MNHNS and CDR2 is SASEGT in the germline V gene. Trimming pared 7 bases from V and 1 base from J, leaving 16 bases between. The CDR3 totals 15 residues. The CDR3: CASTQIHRAQETQYF. In DNA, the CDR3 is TGTGCCAGCACCCAAATCCACAGGGCCCAAGAGACCCAGTACTTC.

This chain connects TRBV28 to TRBJ2-1; no definite D call. Germline-derived CDR1 and CDR2 are MDHEN and SYDVKM. The CDR3 has 15 residues. Trimming shortened V by 2 bases and J by 3 bases, and 11 bases separated the two germline ends. The CDR3 sequence is CASSLGSIGYNEQFF. CDR3 DNA: TGTGCCAGCAGTTTAGGCTCCATAGGCTACAATGAGCAGTTCTTC.

The gene calls are TRBV19 and TRBJ1-6; D not certain. V lost 5 bases and J lost 5, with 7 bases in between. The CDR3 has 13 residues. Germline V gene data show CDR1 as LNHDA and CDR2 as SQIVND (reference sequence). CDR3 loop: CASSVVHNSPLHF. The CDR3 coding sequence is TGTGCCAGTAGTGTGGTCCATAATTCACCCCTCCACTTT.

The chain carries TRBV5-1 and TRBJ1-1, with D possibly matching TRBD1 (6 bases). Trimming took 0 bases from V and 0 from J, leaving 18 bases between them. The CDR3 length is 18 residues. The V gene's germline CDR1 is SGHRS and CDR2 YFSETQ. The CDR3 loop is CASSLELDRSAMNTEAFF. The DNA for the CDR3 is TGCGCCAGCAGCTTGGAACTGGACAGATCGGCCATGAACACTGAAGCTTTCTTT.

The chain recombines TRBV6-4 with TRBJ2-2; possible D gene TRBD2, 5 bases. With 5 bases removed from V and 4 bases from J, the gap between germline ends came to 5 bases. This CDR3 is 12 amino acids long. Germline CDR1 is MRHNA and CDR2 is SNTAGT. CDR3 DNA sequence: TGTGCCAGCAGTAGCGGCACCGGGGAGCTGTTTTTT. Its protein is CASSSGTGELFF.

This chain connects TRBV10-3 to TRBJ2-7; D possibly corresponds to TRBD2 (6 bases). The CDR3 runs to 14 residues. The germline V gene encodes CDR1 ENHRY and CDR2 SYGVKD. The germline V and J ends were trimmed by 7 bases and 2 bases, with 15 bases remaining between them. CDR3 sequence (DNA): TGTGCCATCATGAGCCCCGGGGAGGCCTACGAGCAGTACTTC. Residues: CAIMSPGEAYEQYF.

This clone was seen more than once but under ten times. This chain uses TRBV9 with TRBJ2-7; maybe TRBD2 (5 bases). Trimming left V 0 bases short and J 0 bases short, with 10 bases between. Germline CDR1 and CDR2: SGDLS and YYNGEE. The CDR3 has 15 residues. CDR3 residues: CASSVERDASYEQYF. As DNA, the CDR3 is TGTGCCAGCAGCGTAGAGAGGGATGCCTCCTACGAGCAGTACTTC. Filled out from reference TRBV9 and TRBJ2-7, the complete variable domain reads DSGVTQTPKHLITATGQRVTLRCSPRSGDLSVYWYQQSLDQGLQFLIQYYNGEERAKGNILERFSAQQFPDLHSELNLSSLELGDSALYFCASSVERDASYEQYFGPGTRLTVT.

The J gene is TRBJ1-4, the V gene TRBV15, with a tentative D call TRBD1 (5 bases). CDR3 length equals 18 residues. In germline, CDR1 is LNHNV, CDR2 YYDKDF (reference sequence). Trimming took 0 bases from V and 7 from J, leaving 21 bases between them. Here the CDR3 DNA reads TGTGCCACCAGCAGAGATCTCGCAGGGCCGGCGGTGGGTGAAAAACTGTTTTTT. Amino acid sequence: CATSRDLAGPAVGEKLFF.

The genes are TRBV5-1 and TRBJ1-5; 9 bases map to TRBD1. This CDR3 has 14 residues. Germline V gene data show CDR1 as SGHRS and CDR2 as YFSETQ. V lost 4 bases to trimming and J lost 6 bases; unmatched junction nucleotides: 5. The CDR3 bases are TGCGCCAGCAGCCCGGGACAGGGTCGTCAGCCCCAGCATTTT. Encoded protein: CASSPGQGRQPQHF.

This chain links TRBV5-1 with TRBJ2-7; D is unresolved. This CDR3 is 17 amino acids long. The V and J ends lost 4 bases and 1 base respectively, with 21 bases between them. Germline V gene sequence: CDR1 SGHRS, CDR2 YFSETQ. The CDR3: CASSDLTGRTFSYEQYF. The CDR3 bases are TGCGCCAGCAGCGACCTTACCGGACGGACCTTTTCCTACGAGCAGTACTTC. Supplemented by reference TRBV5-1 and TRBJ2-7, the full variable domain reads KAGVTQTPRYLIKTRGQQVTLSCSPISGHRSVSWYQQTPGQGLQFLFEYFSETQRNKGNFPGRFSGRQFSNSRSEMNVSTLELGDSALYLCASSDLTGRTFSYEQYFGPGTRLTVT.

This clone showed up just a few times. The chain employs TRBV11-2 and TRBJ2-7; a weak D match, TRBD2 (5 bases). This CDR3 is built from 13 residues. The V gene's germline CDR1 is SGHAT and CDR2 FQNNGV. Trimming left V 3 bases short and J 3 bases short, with 9 bases between. CDR3 coding DNA: TGTGCCAGCAGCTTCGACTACTTCTACGAGCAGTACTTC. The encoded protein is CASSFDYFYEQYF.

The chain carries TRBV28 and TRBJ1-1, with D perhaps matching TRBD1 (6 bases). The CDR3 loop spans 14 amino acids. V lost 4 bases and J lost 3, with 12 bases in between. Germline CDR1 MDHEN, CDR2 SYDVKM. CDR3 DNA sequence: TGTGCCAGCAGTTCGGGGGGCGCGGACACTGAAGCTTTCTTT. As protein: CASSSGGADTEAFF. The full variable domain, its missing parts supplied by reference TRBV28 and TRBJ1-1, is DVKVTQSSRYLVKRTGEKVFLECVQDMDHENMFWYRQDPGLGLRLIYFSYDVKMKEKGDIPEGYSVSREKKERFSLILESASTNQTSMYLCASSSGGADTEAFFGQGTRLTVV.

This clone was counted between two and nine times. CDR3 coding DNA: TGTGCCAGCAGCCTACTAGCGCGGGATTACAATGAGCAGTTCTTC. It is translated as CASSLLARDYNEQFF. V gene TRBV14 combines with J gene TRBJ2-1; 7 bases align to TRBD2. Trimming took 4 bases from V and 4 from J; bases not matched to a gene: 7. Germline lookup yields CDR1 SGHDN and CDR2 FVKESK. There are 15 residues in the CDR3.

The chain employs TRBV27 and TRBJ2-3; 11 bases fit TRBD2. The trim removed 2 bases at V and 3 bases at J, leaving 10 bases unmatched. From germline, CDR1 is MNHEY and CDR2 SMNVEV (reference sequence). The CDR3 has 18 amino acids. CDR3 sequence (DNA): TGTGCCAGCAGTTTAGATTCCCTAGCGGGAGGATTAACAGATACGCAGTATTTT. Translating it yields CASSLDSLAGGLTDTQYF.

The chain joins TRBV9 to TRBJ2-3; 7 bases are a match to TRBD2. With 2 bases clipped from V and 2 bases from J, the junction kept 5 bases outside the gene matches. The V gene's germline CDR1 is SGDLS and CDR2 YYNGEE. CDR3 length: 15 amino acids. CDR3 in amino acids: CASSVASGFTDTQYF. For the CDR3, the DNA is TGTGCCAGCAGCGTGGCTAGCGGATTCACAGATACGCAGTATTTT.

The chain employs TRBV7-6 and TRBJ2-7, with 8 bases identical to TRBD1. The CDR3 is 14 amino acids. V lost 5 bases and J lost 4; bases outside the gene matches: 7. The germline gives CDR1 SGHVS, CDR2 FNYEAQ. The CDR3: CASSPRTGKYEQYF. CDR3 DNA sequence: TGTGCCAGCAGCCCCCGGACAGGGAAATACGAGCAGTACTTC.

CDR3 amino acids: CASSLGSGGTGELFF. The CDR3 nucleotides are TGTGCCAGCAGCTTGGGTAGCGGGGGCACCGGGGAGCTGTTTTTT. The chain uses TRBV7-2 and TRBJ2-2; TRBD2 agrees at 9 bases. The germline V gene has CDR1 SGHTA and CDR2 FQGNSA. CDR3 length: 15 amino acids. The junction had 3 bases not matched to a gene; V was cut back by 3 bases and J by 4 bases.

The rearrangement joins TRBV4-2 to TRBJ1-2; no definite D call. V lost 1 base and J lost 5, with 8 bases in between. The CDR3 contains 13 residues. Germline V lookup: CDR1 LGHNA, CDR2 YNFKEQ. As DNA, the CDR3 is TGTGCCAGCAGCCAAGGAACACGATATGGCTACACCTTC. Translating gives CASSQGTRYGYTF.

Only a few counts were recorded for this clone. This chain uses TRBV6-1 with TRBJ1-2; D is uncertain. The length of the CDR3 is 15 residues. CDR1 is MNHNS, CDR2 SASEGT, per germline. V lost 3 bases and J lost 3, with 14 bases in between. The CDR3, as DNA: TGTGCCAGCAGTGACGCTGGAGTCCGACACTATGGCTACACCTTC. It translates to CASSDAGVRHYGYTF.

V usage is TRBV11-1 and J usage is TRBJ2-1; D gene uncertain. The CDR3 consists of 15 residues. The V end was cut by 5 bases, the J end by 4 bases, with 15 bases between. The germline V gene encodes CDR1 SGHAT and CDR2 FQDESV (reference sequence). This CDR3 reads CASSGALTSYNEQFF. CDR3 nucleotides: TGTGCCAGCAGCGGCGCTCTGACTTCTTACAATGAGCAGTTCTTC.

This clone was counted a single time. V gene TRBV14 combines with J gene TRBJ2-2; 7 bases are shared with TRBD1. CDR1 is SGHDN and CDR2 is FVKESK in the germline V gene. There are 14 residues in the CDR3. The ends lost 7 bases at V and 3 bases at J; junction bases unmatched: 5. For the CDR3, the DNA is TGTGCCAGCACGCGACAGGGTCACACCGGGGAGCTGTTTTTT. It is translated as CASTRQGHTGELFF.

The chain uses TRBV5-1 and TRBJ1-3, with a tentative D call TRBD1 (5 bases). V was clipped by 0 bases and J by 1 base, with 14 bases between them. The CDR3 spans 17 residues. Germline V gene data show CDR1 as SGHRS and CDR2 as YFSETQ. The CDR3 coding sequence is TGCGCCAGCAGCTTGGACGGGGGAATAATTTCTGGAAACACCATATATTTT. Encoded protein: CASSLDGGIISGNTIYF.

The chain couples TRBV4-2 to TRBJ1-5; 7 bases are shared with TRBD1. CDR1 is LGHNA, CDR2 YNFKEQ, per germline. CDR3 length: 17 residues. Trimming removed 1 base from V and 6 bases from J; junction bases left unmatched: 12. The CDR3 protein is CASSQGEQGRGPQPQHF. The CDR3 coding sequence is TGTGCCAGCAGCCAAGGGGAACAAGGGAGGGGGCCTCAGCCCCAGCATTTT.

This chain links TRBV5-1 with TRBJ2-7; D gene ambiguous. CDR1 is SGHRS, CDR2 YFSETQ, per germline. V lost 0 bases and J lost 4, with 8 bases in between. This CDR3 contains 13 residues. The CDR3 coding sequence is TGCGCCAGCAGCTTGGAGGTAGTGTACGAGCAGTACTTC. Protein sequence: CASSLEVVYEQYF.

The V call is TRBV6-6, the J call TRBJ1-2, with a weak D call TRBD1 (6 bases). This CDR3 is 15 amino acids long. CDR1 MNHNY and CDR2 SVGAGI come from the germline V gene (reference sequence). The V gene lost 6 bases and the J gene lost 6 bases, with 20 bases spanning the gap. The CDR3 is CASRTGTSLTHGYTF. The CDR3 coding sequence is TGTGCCAGCAGAACAGGGACTTCACTTACTCATGGCTACACCTTC.

CDR3 in DNA: TGCGCCAGCAGCCTAATTGGGACTAGATACAATGAGCAGTTCTTC. This translates into CASSLIGTRYNEQFF. The V call is TRBV5-1, the J call TRBJ2-1; the match to TRBD2 covers 8 bases. Trimming cost V 4 bases and J 4 bases; bases outside gene matches: 7. The CDR3 is made up of 15 amino acids. Germline CDR1 is SGHRS and CDR2 is YFSETQ.